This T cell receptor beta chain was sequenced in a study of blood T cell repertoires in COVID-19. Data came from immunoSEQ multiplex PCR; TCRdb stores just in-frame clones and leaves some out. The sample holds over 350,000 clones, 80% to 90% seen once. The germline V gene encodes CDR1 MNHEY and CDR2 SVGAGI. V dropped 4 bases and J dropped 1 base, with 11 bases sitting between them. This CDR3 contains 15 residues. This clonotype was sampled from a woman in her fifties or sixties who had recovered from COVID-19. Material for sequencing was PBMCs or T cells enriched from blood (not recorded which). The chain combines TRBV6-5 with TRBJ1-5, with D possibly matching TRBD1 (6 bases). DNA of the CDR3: TGTGCCAGCAGTTCTAGGACAGCGAGCAATCAGCCCCAGCATTTT. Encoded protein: CASSSRTASNQPQHF.